A selection of T cell receptor beta chains follows, all from one sample in a study of cytotoxic CD8 clonotypes in ibrutinib-treated CLL. Clones were read by immunoSEQ multiplex PCR, and TCRdb kept only the in-frame ones, dropping some. This table has roughly 330,000 clones, roughly two thirds appearing once. The sample consisted of PBMCs, taken after 36 months of ibrutinib treatment. These receptors originate from a human donor with chronic lymphocytic leukemia. CDR3s include the opening cysteine and the closing phenylalanine or tryptophan. The order of the fields is CDR3 protein, CDR3 DNA, clone size, D gene, J gene, V gene. The D gene is left open where the match is weak. Some rows have no size entry. The others give once, few or many, or a class for an expanded clone.

CDR3: CATWTGLPYNEQFF
DNA: TGTGCCACCTGGACAGGGTTACCCTACAATGAGCAGTTCTTC
size: -
D: TRBD1
J: TRBJ2-1
V: TRBV6-1

CDR3: CASSTPSGTGDNEQFF
DNA: TGTGCCAGCAGCACACCCTCAGGGACTGGAGACAATGAGCAGTTCTTC
size: -
D: -
J: TRBJ2-1
V: TRBV9

CDR3: CASSLGTGAEAFF
DNA: TGTGCCAGCAGCTTAGGCACGGGCGCTGAAGCTTTCTTT
size: -
D: -
J: TRBJ1-1
V: TRBV13

CDR3: CASSLDREFMWADTQYF
DNA: TGTGCCAGCAGCTTGGACAGGGAATTCATGTGGGCAGATACGCAGTATTTT
size: -
D: TRBD1
J: TRBJ2-3
V: TRBV11-2

CDR3: CASSHSGTGYGYTF
DNA: TGTGCCAGCAGCCACTCCGGGACAGGCTATGGCTACACCTTC
size: few
D: TRBD1
J: TRBJ1-2
V: TRBV7-2

CDR3: CASSEFVADEQFF
DNA: TGTGCCAGCAGTGAATTTGTGGCTGATGAGCAGTTCTTC
size: -
D: -
J: TRBJ2-1
V: TRBV25-1

CDR3: CASSLTGGGYGYTF
DNA: TGTGCCAGCAGCTTAACAGGGGGCGGCTATGGCTACACCTTC
size: -
D: TRBD1
J: TRBJ1-2
V: TRBV5-4

CDR3: CASSGVRRDQPQHF
DNA: TGTGCCAGTAGCGGTGTGAGGAGGGACCAGCCCCAGCATTTT
size: few
D: -
J: TRBJ1-5
V: TRBV19

CDR3: CASSPMAYNEQFF
DNA: TGTGCCAGCAGCCCTATGGCCTACAATGAGCAGTTCTTC
size: -
D: -
J: TRBJ2-1
V: TRBV14

CDR3: CASSPGYGEKLFF
DNA: TGTGCCAGCTCACCCGGGTACGGGGAAAAACTGTTTTTT
size: -
D: -
J: TRBJ1-4
V: TRBV18

CDR3: CASTLGLAGNSYEQYF
DNA: TGTGCCAGCACCCTCGGGCTAGCGGGTAACTCCTACGAGCAGTACTTC
size: -
D: TRBD2
J: TRBJ2-7
V: TRBV7-3

CDR3: CASSGWRVTTDTQYF
DNA: TGTGCCAGCAGCGGGTGGAGGGTTACCACAGATACGCAGTATTTT
size: few
D: -
J: TRBJ2-3
V: TRBV7-2

CDR3: CASSLVAGSYGYTF
DNA: TGTGCCAGCAGCTTGGTTGCAGGGTCCTATGGCTACACCTTC
size: -
D: -
J: TRBJ1-2
V: TRBV5-6

CDR3: CASSQRGPTDTQYF
DNA: TGCGCCAGCAGCCAGCGGGGCCCCACAGATACGCAGTATTTT
size: -
D: TRBD2
J: TRBJ2-3
V: TRBV5-1

CDR3: CASSLGTGFGLEQYF
DNA: TGTGCCAGCAGCTTAGGGACAGGTTTCGGTCTCGAGCAGTACTTC
size: -
D: TRBD1
J: TRBJ2-7
V: TRBV5-6

CDR3: CAISESDRYTF
DNA: TGTGCCATCAGTGAGTCGGACCGATACACCTTC
size: -
D: -
J: TRBJ1-2
V: TRBV10-3

CDR3: CASSRHTGSDTQYF
DNA: TGCGCCAGCAGCCGGCATACAGGGTCTGATACGCAGTATTTT
size: -
D: -
J: TRBJ2-3
V: TRBV4-3